The source of this TCR beta chain is a study of immune evolution from preneoplasia to lung adenocarcinoma. Clones were sequenced by immunoSEQ multiplex PCR, and TCRdb holds only the in-frame ones, with some missing. The data contain several thousand clones, 79% of them singletons. Patients had resection in Japan or China between about 2013 and 2017. The CDR3 has 13 amino acids. Per the germline V gene, CDR1 is SQVTM and CDR2 is ANQGSEA. V dropped 5 bases and J dropped 0 bases, with 10 bases sitting between them. The sequence was collected from a person aged 55-85 years with lung adenocarcinoma. The V call is TRBV29-1, the J call TRBJ1-2; D is possibly TRBD1 (6 bases). What was sequenced was FFPE adjacent normal lung tissue. The CDR3 protein is CSVSGTPNYGYTF. Written as DNA, the CDR3 is TGCAGCGTTTCGGGGACACCTAACTATGGCTACACCTTC.